The text below deals with one T cell receptor (beta chain). Its antigen is as yet unknown. Within Nashville, Tennessee resided all donors, each a Caucasian adult. This entry comes from a study of shared clonotypes between healthy human individuals. Findings of the study overall: Sequencing depth was expected to influence donor clonotype sharing.

Each PCR replicate run on unsorted PBMC took in 300 to 350 ng DNA, around 30,000 T cell genomes. Using immunoSEQ multiplex PCR, the repertoire was profiled, and TCRdb retains in-frame clones only, with some absent. The sample consists of some 450,000 clones, 60% to 80% of them appearing once. The CDR3 runs to 14 residues. Germline V lookup: CDR1 SGHNT, CDR2 YENEEA. Trimming took off 5 bases at V and 7 bases at J, with 18 bases between the two ends. Sequenced sample: PBMCs. The chain is built from TRBV11-3 and TRBJ2-7, with D possibly matching TRBD1 (5 bases). The source of this sequence is a woman between 35 and 50 years old in good health. Some clones in this sample may be carry-over from other donors' samples. The CDR3 here is CASSPQGGALEQYF. DNA of the CDR3: TGTGCCAGCAGCCCGCAAGGTGGGGCGCTGGAGCAGTACTTC.